These T cell receptor beta chains were read from a single sample in a study of blood T cells in healthy people across ages. TCRdb passed the 5' RACE reads through MiXCR, listing each CDR3 protein once. The table has roughly 680,000 distinct CDR3 sequences, around 49% seen once. Input material: blood. These receptors were obtained from a woman in her sixties in good health. Each CDR3 is given with its conserved first and last residue. The D gene is left open where the match is weak. Not all rows give a size; the values are once, few, many and, for expanded clones, a class.

d_call clone_size j_call v_call cdr3_aa cdr3_nt
NA few TRBJ2-7 TRBV9 CASSVDAASYEQYF TGTGCCAGCAGCGTAGACGCAGCATCCTACGAGCAGTACTTC
NA NA TRBJ2-2 TRBV20-1 CSASGNTGELFF TGCAGTGCTAGCGGTAACACCGGGGAGCTGTTTTTT
TRBD1 NA TRBJ1-2 TRBV28 CASSPTGHTNYGYTF TGTGCCAGCAGTCCGACAGGGCACACTAACTATGGCTACACCTTC
NA NA TRBJ2-7 TRBV12-3/TRBV12-4 CASSLGGSVYEQYF TGTGCCAGCAGTTTAGGGGGAAGTGTCTACGAGCAGTACTTC
TRBD2 NA TRBJ2-1 TRBV29-1 CSAVGGGEQFF TGCAGCGCCGTCGGGGGGGGTGAGCAGTTCTTC
NA NA TRBJ2-7 TRBV7-2 CASSLWPAGEQYF TGTGCCAGCAGCTTATGGCCGGCAGGCGAGCAGTACTTC
NA few TRBJ2-3 TRBV4-2 CASSLREWAATSTDTQYF TGTGCCAGCAGCCTCCGAGAGTGGGCAGCGACTAGCACAGATACGCAGTATTTT
NA NA TRBJ2-1 TRBV20-1 CSARGRAGYNEQFF TGCAGTGCTAGAGGAAGGGCTGGTTATAATGAGCAGTTCTTC
NA NA TRBJ2-6 TRBV5-1 CASSPQPTGTGANVLTF TGCGCCAGCAGCCCGCAGCCTACAGGTACTGGGGCCAACGTCCTGACTTTC
NA NA TRBJ2-4 TRBV7-8 CASSLSSQKNIQYF TGTGCCAGCAGCTTATCTTCACAGAAAAACATTCAGTACTTC
TRBD2 many TRBJ2-7 TRBV5-8 CASSLGWGGSNYEQYF TGTGCCAGCAGCTTGGGATGGGGGGGGTCAAACTACGAGCAGTACTTC
TRBD2 NA TRBJ2-7 TRBV14 CASSQLGTSGTRRSYEQYF TGTGCCAGCAGCCAACTCGGGACTAGCGGGACCCGTCGGTCCTACGAGCAGTACTTC
TRBD2 few TRBJ2-3 TRBV20-1 CSPYGREEWTDTQYF TGCAGTCCCTATGGGCGGGAGGAGTGGACAGATACGCAGTATTTT
TRBD1 few TRBJ1-5 TRBV12-3/TRBV12-4 CASSIRQGLNQPQHF TGTGCCAGCAGTATAAGACAGGGTTTGAATCAGCCCCAGCATTTT
NA NA TRBJ2-5 TRBV10-3 CAIRGNSQETQYF TGTGCCATCAGAGGGAACAGCCAAGAGACCCAGTACTTC
NA NA TRBJ2-3 TRBV7-3 CASSREFSTDTQYF TGTGCCAGCAGCAGAGAGTTTAGCACAGATACGCAGTATTTT
NA NA TRBJ2-5 TRBV28 CASRQTGSRLTQYF TGTGCCAGCAGACAAACCGGGTCACGGTTGACCCAGTACTTC
NA NA TRBJ2-1 TRBV18 CASSPWDGEQFF TGTGCCAGCTCACCATGGGACGGTGAGCAGTTCTTC
TRBD2 few TRBJ2-1 TRBV3-1 CASSSPGIAGGKQFF TGTGCCAGCAGCTCACCAGGAATAGCGGGAGGGAAGCAGTTCTTC
TRBD2 few TRBJ2-7 TRBV20-1 CSAREGLAGRYEQYF TGCAGTGCTAGAGAGGGACTAGCGGGACGGTACGAGCAGTACTTC
NA few TRBJ2-1 TRBV7-3 CASSLRQGSNEQFF TGTGCCAGCAGCTTAAGGCAGGGTTCCAATGAGCAGTTCTTC
NA few TRBJ2-7 TRBV27 CASSQAPGVYEQYF TGTGCCAGCAGTCAAGCCCCAGGGGTCTACGAGCAGTACTTC
NA NA TRBJ2-5 TRBV5-1 CASSPQAPQETQYF TGCGCCAGCTCGCCCCAGGCTCCTCAAGAGACCCAGTACTTC
NA NA TRBJ2-7 TRBV20-1 CSAIVTSRPDIQYF TGCAGTGCTATAGTTACTAGCAGGCCGGACATTCAGTATTTC
NA few TRBJ2-3 TRBV7-9 CASSWMDTQYF TGTGCCAGCAGCTGGATGGATACGCAGTATTTT